These 19 T cell receptor beta chains share one sample of origin, sequenced in a study of T cell responses to AZD1222 COVID-19 vaccine. Here immunoSEQ multiplex PCR was the method, and the copy in TCRdb shows in-frame clones only, minus some. The sample lists roughly 120,000 clones; around 92% were seen once. Sequencing was performed on peripheral blood, taken on day 0 of AZD1222 vaccination. The receptors come from an adult in good health.

In regard to this clone: Sequence at one end of the junction differs from germline and may be a read error. The rearrangement joins TRBV2 to TRBJ2-3, with 10 positions matching TRBD1. Germline V gene data show CDR1 as SNHLY and CDR2 as FYNNEI. The CDR3 runs 15 residues. The CDR3 bases are TGTGCCAGCAGTGATGATTGGGACAGGGGCACCTCGCAGGTTTTT. It yields the protein CASSDDWDRGTSQVF.

The rearrangement links TRBV6-1 to TRBJ2-7, with 7 bases matching TRBD1. CDR1 and CDR2 (germline): MNHNS, SASEGT. The CDR3 sequence is 17 residues long. Unmatched junction bases numbered 10, after V lost 1 base and J lost 1 base. In nucleotides, the CDR3 is TGTGCCAGCAGTGAAGGCTACTTTCGGGACAGATCCTACGAGCAGTACTTC. It yields the protein CASSEGYFRDRSYEQYF.

The chain joins TRBV19 to TRBJ1-5; tentatively, D is TRBD1 (6 bases). This CDR3 spans 13 amino acids. V lost 6 bases to trimming and J lost 3 bases, with 9 bases between them. Germline CDR1 LNHDA, CDR2 SQIVND (reference sequence). CDR3 sequence (DNA): TGTGCCAGTAGCTACAGGGACAATCAGCCCCAGCATTTT. This encodes CASSYRDNQPQHF.

The chain is built from TRBV4-1 and TRBJ2-7, with D maybe TRBD2 (6 bases). Germline CDR1 is MGHRA and CDR2 is YSYEKL. The CDR3 extends over 16 amino acids. V dropped 0 bases and J dropped 6 bases, with 18 bases sitting between them. The CDR3 bases are TGCGCCAGCAGCCAAGATGGGACTGGACTGAGAAGCGAGCAGTACTTC. Translated: CASSQDGTGLRSEQYF.

The V and J genes are TRBV7-8 and TRBJ1-5, with D perhaps matching TRBD1 (5 bases). Trimming took off 3 bases at V and 0 bases at J, with 9 bases between the two ends. Germline V lookup: CDR1 SGHVS, CDR2 FQNEAQ. The CDR3 is 15 residues long. The CDR3 spells CASSFQGYSNQPQHF. The DNA of the CDR3 is TGTGCCAGCAGCTTTCAGGGCTATAGCAATCAGCCCCAGCATTTT.

V is TRBV12-3 or TRBV12-4 and J is TRBJ2-3; D uncertain. V lost 11 bases and J 4 bases, leaving 10 bases between the germline ends. The CDR3 contains 11 residues. In DNA, the CDR3 is TGTGCCCCTATGTTGGCAGATACGCAGTATTTT. It translates to CAPMLADTQYF.

This clone has more than one count but fewer than ten. The chain carries TRBV27 and TRBJ2-7; D possibly corresponds to TRBD2 (6 bases). CDR3 length: 13 residues. Germline values: CDR1 MNHEY, CDR2 SMNVEV (reference sequence). Trimming cost V 5 bases and J 7 bases, with 15 bases left between them. DNA for the CDR3: TGTGCCAGCAGTCCAGTCGTTGGGGGGGAGCAGTACTTC. This encodes CASSPVVGGEQYF.

This chain connects TRBV7-9 to TRBJ2-3, with 8 bases identical to TRBD2. Germline CDR1 SEHNR, CDR2 FQNEAQ (reference sequence). The CDR3 loop spans 15 amino acids. The J segment lost 5 bases and the V segment lost 5 bases, leaving 9 bases of the junction unmatched. CDR3 bases: TGTGCCAGCAGCCCAGCGGGGGTTGCGCGAGATACGCAGTATTTT. Translated, it gives CASSPAGVARDTQYF.

The V call is TRBV7-9, the J call TRBJ2-3; D is uncertain. In germline, CDR1 is SEHNR, CDR2 FQNEAQ (reference sequence). Between the trimmed V and J ends, which lost 5 bases and 0 bases, there was a span of 12 bases. This CDR3 region has 15 residues. The CDR3 nucleotides read TGTGCCAGCAGCCCCAGTGGTGTTAGCACAGATACGCAGTATTTT. Translation gives CASSPSGVSTDTQYF.

This clone was detected a few times. J is TRBJ1-6 and V is TRBV18; TRBD1 matches at 7 bases. The CDR3 sequence is 16 residues long. V lost 1 base and J lost 3; bases outside the gene matches: 3. From germline, CDR1 is KGHSH and CDR2 LQKENI. The CDR3 spells CASSPQGAGYNSPLHF. CDR3 coding DNA: TGTGCCAGCTCACCACAGGGGGCCGGCTATAATTCACCCCTCCACTTT.

The gene calls are TRBV28 and TRBJ1-2; no firm D call. CDR1 and CDR2 (germline): MDHEN, SYDVKM. The CDR3 consists of 15 residues. V lost 6 bases to trimming and J lost 8 bases, with 22 bases between them. The DNA for the CDR3 is TGTGCCAGCAGACCCACTATCAGAGGAGGGCTGGGCTACACCTTC. Its protein is CASRPTIRGGLGYTF.

This clone has only one observation. This chain links TRBV7-2 with TRBJ2-7; D may be TRBD1 (6 bases). The CDR3 runs 13 residues. The germline V gene encodes CDR1 SGHTA and CDR2 FQGNSA. V was cut by 7 bases and J by 7 bases, with 17 bases left in between. The CDR3 loop is CASTVQQGTEQYF. The CDR3 DNA is TGTGCCAGCACCGTACAACAGGGCACGGAGCAGTACTTC.

The chain's CDR3 is CASRLDSGNTIYF. DNA of the CDR3: TGTGCCAGCAGACTAGACTCTGGAAACACCATATATTTT. The rearrangement joins TRBV7-8 to TRBJ1-3; D gene uncertain. CDR1 is SGHVS, CDR2 FQNEAQ, per germline. Trimming shortened V by 6 bases and J by 0 bases, and 6 bases separated the two germline ends. The CDR3 spans 13 residues.

The J gene is TRBJ1-2, the V gene TRBV7-9, with D possibly matching TRBD1 (5 bases). V lost 4 bases, J lost 0 bases, and 15 bases lay in between. The germline CDR1 and CDR2 sequences are SEHNR and FQNEAQ (reference sequence). CDR3 size: 16 residues. The CDR3 nucleotides read TGTGCCAGCAGCTCCGCCGGGGACCAAGCTAACTATGGCTACACCTTC. Its translation: CASSSAGDQANYGYTF. The variable domain in full, completed from reference TRBV7-9 and TRBJ1-2, reads DTGVSQNPRHKITKRGQNVTFRCDPISEHNRLYWYRQTLGQGPEFLTYFQNEAQLEKSRLLSDRFSAERPKGSFSTLEIQRTEQGDSAMYLCASSSAGDQANYGYTFGSGTRLTVV.

The rearrangement links TRBV27 to TRBJ1-5; 8 positions match TRBD1. The V gene's germline CDR1 is MNHEY and CDR2 SMNVEV (reference sequence). Trimming cost V 5 bases and J 9 bases; bases outside gene matches: 12. This CDR3 has 15 residues. CDR3 in DNA: TGTGCCAGCAGTCTAGGGACAGGCGGTCATTGGCCCCAGCATTTT. It is translated as CASSLGTGGHWPQHF.

The chain employs TRBV5-1 and TRBJ2-7, with TRBD1 identical over 9 bases. V lost 4 bases to trimming and J lost 5 bases; unmatched junction nucleotides: 10. There are 15 residues in the CDR3. Germline V gene data show CDR1 as SGHRS and CDR2 as YFSETQ. The CDR3 coding sequence is TGCGCCAGCAGCGCCGCCGGGACAGGGTTTGACGAGCAGTACTTC. Its translation: CASSAAGTGFDEQYF.

V usage is TRBV6-5 and J usage is TRBJ1-1, with unresolved D. With 5 bases removed from V and 11 bases from J, the gap between germline ends came to 18 bases. CDR1 MNHEY and CDR2 SVGAGI come from the germline V gene. This CDR3 comprises 13 residues. CDR3 region: CASSPGSSSRAFF. CDR3 DNA: TGTGCCAGCAGTCCTGGGTCCTCATCGAGGGCTTTCTTT.

The chain joins TRBV14 to TRBJ1-2; D may be TRBD1 (6 bases). The CDR3 has 15 amino acids. The germline V gene encodes CDR1 SGHDN and CDR2 FVKESK. Trimming pared 5 bases from V and 0 bases from J, leaving 13 bases between. CDR3 loop: CASSTWTDPNYGYTF. In DNA, the CDR3 is TGTGCCAGCAGCACATGGACAGACCCTAACTATGGCTACACCTTC. The variable domain in full, with the rest retrieved from reference TRBV14 and TRBJ1-2, is EAGVTQFPSHSVIEKGQTVTLRCDPISGHDNLYWYRRVMGKEIKFLLHFVKESKQDESGMPNNRFLAERTGGTYSTLKVQPAELEDSGVYFCASSTWTDPNYGYTFGSGTRLTVV.

CDR3 DNA: TGTGCCAGCAGTTTAGAGGCGGGAGATACGCAGTATTTT. It specifies CASSLEAGDTQYF. The chain is built from TRBV28 and TRBJ2-3; maybe TRBD2 (5 bases). The CDR3 loop spans 13 amino acids. The germline gives CDR1 MDHEN, CDR2 SYDVKM. The V end lost 2 bases, the J end lost 5 bases, and 8 bases lay between the germline ends.